The T cell receptor (beta chain) described here comes from a study of blood T cell repertoires in COVID-19. About the research overall: Acute and convalescent COVID-19 samples came from the United States, Italy and Spain. T cells, B-cell-depleted T cells, or PBMCs provided the cDNA or gDNA that served as material.

The CDR3 length is 13 residues. The germline gives CDR1 LNHNV, CDR2 YYDKDF (reference sequence). V was clipped by 0 bases and J by 6 bases, with 7 bases between them. Clones were read by immunoSEQ multiplex PCR, and TCRdb kept only the in-frame ones, dropping some. Of 95,000 to 150,000 clones listed, roughly 90% are singletons. While infection was still active, Seattle patients were enrolled and then followed longitudinally. The genes are TRBV15 and TRBJ2-3; D not certain. Sequencing was performed on peripheral blood. This receptor was taken from a man between 45 and 60 years old with COVID-19, enrolled during active disease. The CDR3 is CATSRDPMDTQYF. Written as DNA, the CDR3 is TGTGCCACCAGCAGAGATCCCATGGATACGCAGTATTTT.